This T cell receptor (beta chain) was captured in a study of Graves' ophthalmopathy and Graves' hyperthyroidism. The sequenced template was RNA, covering the TCR beta CDR3 region. First-round RT-PCR with HTBI primers preceded a second-round multiplex PCR. TCRdb used MiXCR to reprocess the multiplex PCR reads, holding one entry per CDR3 protein. The data contain roughly 1.1 million distinct CDR3 sequences, approximately 35% of them singletons. Certain patients, namely those with other autoimmune diseases, uncontrolled infections, pregnancy or lactation, were excluded. Overall study results and limits: The authors also found most expanded thyroid clonotypes above 0.001 frequency in blood.

As to this clonotype: The antigen is unknown.

V lost 7 bases, J lost 11 bases, and 8 bases stayed unmatched. The germline gives CDR1 SQVTM, CDR2 ANQGSEA. This CDR3 has 13 amino acids. The sequenced sample was peripheral blood or thyroid tissue (not recorded which). This rearrangement joins TRBV29-1 to TRBJ1-6, with TRBD1 matching over 10 bases. The origin of this receptor is an adult man with Graves' hyperthyroidism. The CDR3 DNA follows: TGCAGCGCCGTCCCGGGACAGGGGACACCCCTCCACTTT. Translation: CSAVPGQGTPLHF.